This TCR delta chain comes out of a study of gamma-delta T cells after stem cell transplantation. By its share, this clone is medium-sized (0.01 to 0.1%). TCRdb called clones from the RT-PCR reads again using CATT. Here the sample spans just over 1,400 delta-chain clones, about half being singletons. The V gene lost 3 bases and the J gene lost 7 bases, with 27 bases spanning the gap. Germline CDR1 TSWWSYY, CDR2 QGS. The CDR3 totals 18 residues. Sequenced: gamma-delta T cells. V gene TRDV1 combines with J gene TRDJ1, with no clear D. The origin of this receptor is a human donor. It is not recorded whose cells these are; they may come from a transplant donor. The CDR3 coding sequence is TGTGCTCTTGGGGACCTCCCGACGAATGAAAGGGTGGGAGGTAAACTCATCTTT. Its translation is CALGDLPTNERVGGKLIF.